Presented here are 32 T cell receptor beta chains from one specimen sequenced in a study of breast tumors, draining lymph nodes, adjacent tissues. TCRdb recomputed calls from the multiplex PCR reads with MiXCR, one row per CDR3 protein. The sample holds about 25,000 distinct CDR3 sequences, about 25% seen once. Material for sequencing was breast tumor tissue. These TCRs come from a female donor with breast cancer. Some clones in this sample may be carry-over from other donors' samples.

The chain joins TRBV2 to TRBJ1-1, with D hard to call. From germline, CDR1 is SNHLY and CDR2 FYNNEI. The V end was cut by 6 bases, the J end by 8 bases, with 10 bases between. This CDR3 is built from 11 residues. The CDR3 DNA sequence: TGTGCCAGCAGCCATCAAGCGGAAGCTTTCTTT. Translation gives CASSHQAEAFF.

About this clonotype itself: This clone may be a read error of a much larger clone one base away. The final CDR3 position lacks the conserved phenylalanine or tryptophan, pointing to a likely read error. The CDR3 DNA follows: TGCGCCAGCAGCTTGGGTAGCGGGTGGGAGGAGACCCAGTACTCC. Protein sequence: CASSLGSGWEETQYS. The genes are TRBV5-1 and TRBJ2-5, with 7 bases aligning to TRBD2. The CDR3 has 15 residues. Germline CDR1 is SGHRS and CDR2 is YFSETQ. Trimming cost V 0 bases and J 5 bases; bases outside gene matches: 7.

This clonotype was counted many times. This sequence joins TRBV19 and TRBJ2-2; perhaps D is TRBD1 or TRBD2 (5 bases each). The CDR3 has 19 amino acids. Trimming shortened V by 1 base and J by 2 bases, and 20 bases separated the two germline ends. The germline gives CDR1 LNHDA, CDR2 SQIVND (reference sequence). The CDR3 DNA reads TGTGCCAGTAGTATAGGTAGGGGACGGAATCCCTTAAACACCGGGGAGCTGTTTTTT. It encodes CASSIGRGRNPLNTGELFF.

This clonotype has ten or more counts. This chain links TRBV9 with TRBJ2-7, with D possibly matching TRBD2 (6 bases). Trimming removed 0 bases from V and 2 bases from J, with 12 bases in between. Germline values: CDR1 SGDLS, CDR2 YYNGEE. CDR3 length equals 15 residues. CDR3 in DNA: TGTGCCAGCAGCGTAGGGGGGGTGTTGCCCTACGAGCAGTACTTC. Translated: CASSVGGVLPYEQYF.

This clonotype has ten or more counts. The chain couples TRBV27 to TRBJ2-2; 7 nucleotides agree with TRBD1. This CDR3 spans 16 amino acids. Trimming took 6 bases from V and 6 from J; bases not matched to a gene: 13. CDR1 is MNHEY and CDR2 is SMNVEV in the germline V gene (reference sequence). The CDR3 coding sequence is TGTGCCAGCAGCTCACAAGGGGGCTCTGTGGCCGGGGAGCTGTTTTTT. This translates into CASSSQGGSVAGELFF.

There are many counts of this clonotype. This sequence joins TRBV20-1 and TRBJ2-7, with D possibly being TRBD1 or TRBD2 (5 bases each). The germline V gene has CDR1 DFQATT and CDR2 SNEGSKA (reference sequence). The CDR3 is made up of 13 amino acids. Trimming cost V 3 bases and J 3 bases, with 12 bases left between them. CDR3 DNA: TGCAGTGCTAGTACGGGGCAGGGCTACGAGCAGTACTTC. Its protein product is CSASTGQGYEQYF.

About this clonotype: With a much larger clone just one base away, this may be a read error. The CDR3 here is CASRLSGAGANILTF. DNA of the CDR3: TGCGCCAGCAGACTCTCGGGGGCCGGGGCCAACATCCTGACTTTC. The chain recombines TRBV5-1 with TRBJ2-6; D possibly uses TRBD1 or TRBD2 (6 bases each). The CDR3 sequence is 15 residues long. Germline V gene lookup returns CDR1 SGHRS and CDR2 YFSETQ. The entire variable domain, with the rest obtained from reference TRBV5-1 and TRBJ2-6, is as follows: KAGVTQTPRYLIKTRGQQVTLSCSPISGHRSVSWYQQTPGQGLQFLFEYFSETQRNKGNFPGRFSGRQFSNSRSEMNVSTLELGDSALYLCASRLSGAGANILTFGAGSRLTVL.

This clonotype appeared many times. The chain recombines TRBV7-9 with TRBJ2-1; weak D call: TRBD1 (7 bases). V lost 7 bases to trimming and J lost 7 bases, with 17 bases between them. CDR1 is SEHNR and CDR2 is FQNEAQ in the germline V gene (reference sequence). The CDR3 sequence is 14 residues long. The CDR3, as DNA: TGTGCCAGCAACGAGCGGGCAGGGGGGAATGAGCAGTTCTTC. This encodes CASNERAGGNEQFF.

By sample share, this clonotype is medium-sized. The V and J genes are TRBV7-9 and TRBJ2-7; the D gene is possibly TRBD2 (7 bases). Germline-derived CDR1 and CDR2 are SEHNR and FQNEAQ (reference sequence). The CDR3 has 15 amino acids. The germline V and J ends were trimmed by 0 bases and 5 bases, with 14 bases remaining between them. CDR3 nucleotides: TGTGCCAGCAGCTTAGCCCTAGCGGAGGGGGACGAGCAGTACTTC. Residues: CASSLALAEGDEQYF.

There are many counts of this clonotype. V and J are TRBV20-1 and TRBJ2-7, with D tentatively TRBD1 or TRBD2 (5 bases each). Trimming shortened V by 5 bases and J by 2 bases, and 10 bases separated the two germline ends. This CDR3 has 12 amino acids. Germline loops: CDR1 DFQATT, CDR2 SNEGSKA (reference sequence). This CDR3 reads CSASGTAYEQYF. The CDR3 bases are TGCAGTGCTTCTGGGACGGCCTACGAGCAGTACTTC.

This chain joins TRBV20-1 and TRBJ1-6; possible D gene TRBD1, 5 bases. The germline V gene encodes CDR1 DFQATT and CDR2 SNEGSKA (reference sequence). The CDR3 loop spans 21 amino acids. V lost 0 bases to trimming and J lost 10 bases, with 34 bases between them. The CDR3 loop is CSAREDTWGVHPQSGMSPLHF. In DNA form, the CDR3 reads TGCAGTGCTAGAGAAGATACGTGGGGGGTTCACCCCCAGTCGGGCATGTCACCCCTCCACTTT.

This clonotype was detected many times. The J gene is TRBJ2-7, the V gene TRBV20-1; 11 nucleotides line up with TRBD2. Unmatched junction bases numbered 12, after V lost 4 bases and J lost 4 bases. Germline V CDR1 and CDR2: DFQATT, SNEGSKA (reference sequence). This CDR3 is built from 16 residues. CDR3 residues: CSATPELAGVEYEQYF. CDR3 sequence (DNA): TGCAGTGCTACCCCCGAACTAGCGGGAGTTGAATACGAGCAGTACTTC.

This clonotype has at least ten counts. The CDR3 DNA reads TGTGCCAGTAGTTCCCGCTCTGGGGCCAACGTCCTGACTTTC. It translates to CASSSRSGANVLTF. V is TRBV19 and J is TRBJ2-6; no clear D. Germline-derived CDR1 and CDR2 are LNHDA and SQIVND (reference sequence). The CDR3 runs to 14 residues. Trimming took 5 bases from V and 0 from J, leaving 5 bases between them. The whole variable domain, remainder taken from reference TRBV19 and TRBJ2-6, is DGGITQSPKYLFRKEGQNVTLSCEQNLNHDAMYWYRQDPGQGLRLIYYSQIVNDFQKGDIAEGYSVSREKKESFPLTVTSAQKNPTAFYLCASSSRSGANVLTFGAGSRLTVL.

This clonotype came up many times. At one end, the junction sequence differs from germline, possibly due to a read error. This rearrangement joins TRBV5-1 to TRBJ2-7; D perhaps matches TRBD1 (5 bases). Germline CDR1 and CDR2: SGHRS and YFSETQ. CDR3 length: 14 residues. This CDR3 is CASSSPTEAYVQYF. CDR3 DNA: TGCGCCAGCAGCTCGCCGACAGAGGCCTACGTGCAGTACTTC. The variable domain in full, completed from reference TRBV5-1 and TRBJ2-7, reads KAGVTQTPRYLIKTRGQQVTLSCSPISGHRSVSWYQQTPGQGLQFLFEYFSETQRNKGNFPGRFSGRQFSNSRSEMNVSTLELGDSALYLCASSSPTEAYVQYFGPGTRLTVT.

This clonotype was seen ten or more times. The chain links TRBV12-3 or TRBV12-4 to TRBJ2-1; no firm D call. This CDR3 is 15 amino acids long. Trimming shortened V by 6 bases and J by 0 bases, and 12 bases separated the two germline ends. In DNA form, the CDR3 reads TGTGCCAGCAGCCCTGACCAGAGCTCCTACAATGAGCAGTTCTTC. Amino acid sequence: CASSPDQSSYNEQFF.

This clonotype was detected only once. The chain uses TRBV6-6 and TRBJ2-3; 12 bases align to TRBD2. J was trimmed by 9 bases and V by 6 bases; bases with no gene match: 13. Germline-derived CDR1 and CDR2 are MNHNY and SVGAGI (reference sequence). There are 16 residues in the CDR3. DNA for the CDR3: TGTGCCAGCAGATCACTAGCGGGAGGCGTTCAGGACACGCAGTATTTT. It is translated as CASRSLAGGVQDTQYF.

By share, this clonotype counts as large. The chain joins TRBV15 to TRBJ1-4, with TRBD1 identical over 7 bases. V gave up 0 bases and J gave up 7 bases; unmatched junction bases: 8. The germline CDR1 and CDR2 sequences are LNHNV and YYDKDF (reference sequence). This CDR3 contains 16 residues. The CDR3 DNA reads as TGTGCCACCAGCAGAGATCGGCCCGCAGGGGGTGAAAAACTGTTTTTT. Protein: CATSRDRPAGGEKLFF. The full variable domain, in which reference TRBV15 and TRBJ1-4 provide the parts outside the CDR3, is DAMVIQNPRYQVTQFGKPVTLSCSQTLNHNVMYWYQQKSSQAPKLLFHYYDKDFNNEADTPDNFQSRRPNTSFCFLDIRSPGLGDTAMYLCATSRDRPAGGEKLFFGSGTQLSVL.

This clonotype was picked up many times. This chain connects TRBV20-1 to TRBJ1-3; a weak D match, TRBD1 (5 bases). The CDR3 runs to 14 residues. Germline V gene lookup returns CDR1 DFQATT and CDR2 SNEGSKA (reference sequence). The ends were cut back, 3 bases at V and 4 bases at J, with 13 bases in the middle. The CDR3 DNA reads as TGCAGTGCTAGGGACACGGGCAGGGGAAACACCATATATTTT. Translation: CSARDTGRGNTIYF.

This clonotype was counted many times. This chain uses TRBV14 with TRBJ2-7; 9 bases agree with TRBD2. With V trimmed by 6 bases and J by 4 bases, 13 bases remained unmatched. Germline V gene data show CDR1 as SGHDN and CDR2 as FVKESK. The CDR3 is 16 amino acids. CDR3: CASSYGTSSLLYEQYF. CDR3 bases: TGTGCCAGCAGTTACGGGACTAGCTCCCTACTTTACGAGCAGTACTTC. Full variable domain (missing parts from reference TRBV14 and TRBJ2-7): EAGVTQFPSHSVIEKGQTVTLRCDPISGHDNLYWYRRVMGKEIKFLLHFVKESKQDESGMPNNRFLAERTGGTYSTLKVQPAELEDSGVYFCASSYGTSSLLYEQYFGPGTRLTVT.

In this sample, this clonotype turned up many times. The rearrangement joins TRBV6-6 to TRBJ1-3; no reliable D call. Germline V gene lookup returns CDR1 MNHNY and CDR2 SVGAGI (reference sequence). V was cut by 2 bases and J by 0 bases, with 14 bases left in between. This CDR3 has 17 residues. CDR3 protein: CASSYRRVSTSGNTIYF. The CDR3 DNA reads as TGTGCCAGCAGTTACAGGCGCGTCTCCACCTCTGGAAACACCATATATTTT.

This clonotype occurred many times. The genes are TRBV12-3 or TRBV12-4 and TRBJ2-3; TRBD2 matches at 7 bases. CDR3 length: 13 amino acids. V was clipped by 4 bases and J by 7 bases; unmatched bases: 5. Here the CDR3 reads CASSSSGGNTQYF. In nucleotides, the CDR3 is TGTGCCAGCAGTTCTAGCGGAGGAAATACGCAGTATTTT.

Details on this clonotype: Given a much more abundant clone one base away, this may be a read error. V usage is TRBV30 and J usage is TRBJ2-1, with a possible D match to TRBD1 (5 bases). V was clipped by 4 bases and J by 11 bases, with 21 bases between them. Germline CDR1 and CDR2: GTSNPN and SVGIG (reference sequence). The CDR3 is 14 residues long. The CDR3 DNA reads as TGTGCCTGGACCTACCGGCCAAAGACAGAAAAGCAGTTCTTC. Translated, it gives CAWTYRPKTEKQFF.

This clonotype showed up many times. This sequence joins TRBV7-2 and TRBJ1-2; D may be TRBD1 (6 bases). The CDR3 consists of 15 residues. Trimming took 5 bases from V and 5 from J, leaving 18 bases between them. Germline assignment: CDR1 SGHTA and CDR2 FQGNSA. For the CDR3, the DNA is TGTGCCAGCAGCCTTCTAGGACAGCCGGCGTATGGCTACACCTTC. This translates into CASSLLGQPAYGYTF.

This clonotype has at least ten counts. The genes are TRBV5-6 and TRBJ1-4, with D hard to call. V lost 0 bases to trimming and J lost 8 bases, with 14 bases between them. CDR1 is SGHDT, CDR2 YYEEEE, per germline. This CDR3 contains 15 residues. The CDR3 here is CASSLVSQRKEKLFF. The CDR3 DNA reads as TGTGCCAGCAGCTTGGTCTCCCAACGGAAGGAAAAACTGTTTTTT. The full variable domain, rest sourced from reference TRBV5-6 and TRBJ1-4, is DAGVTQSPTHLIKTRGQQVTLRCSPKSGHDTVSWYQQALGQGPQFIFQYYEEEERQRGNFPDRFSGHQFPNYSSELNVNALLLGDSALYLCASSLVSQRKEKLFFGSGTQLSVL.

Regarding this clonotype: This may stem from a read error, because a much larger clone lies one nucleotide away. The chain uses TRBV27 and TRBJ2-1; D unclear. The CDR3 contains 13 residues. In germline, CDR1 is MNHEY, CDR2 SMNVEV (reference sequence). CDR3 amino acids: CASSRGSYNERFF. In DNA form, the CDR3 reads TGTGCCAGCAGTCGCGGCTCCTACAATGAGCGGTTCTTC.

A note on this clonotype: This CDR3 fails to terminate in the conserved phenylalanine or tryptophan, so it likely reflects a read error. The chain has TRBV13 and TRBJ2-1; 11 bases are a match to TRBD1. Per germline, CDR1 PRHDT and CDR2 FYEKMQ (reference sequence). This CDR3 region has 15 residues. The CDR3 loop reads CAGSFGQGAGNEQFL. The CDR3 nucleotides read TGTGCCGGCAGCTTTGGACAGGGGGCCGGCAATGAGCAGTTCCTC.

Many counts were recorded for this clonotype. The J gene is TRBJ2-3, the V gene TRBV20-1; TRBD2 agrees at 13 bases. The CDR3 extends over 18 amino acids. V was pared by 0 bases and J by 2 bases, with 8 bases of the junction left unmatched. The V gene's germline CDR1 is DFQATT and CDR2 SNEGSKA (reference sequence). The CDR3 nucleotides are TGCAGTGCTAGAGATTACACTAGCGGGAGGGGTGACACAGATACGCAGTATTTT. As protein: CSARDYTSGRGDTDTQYF.

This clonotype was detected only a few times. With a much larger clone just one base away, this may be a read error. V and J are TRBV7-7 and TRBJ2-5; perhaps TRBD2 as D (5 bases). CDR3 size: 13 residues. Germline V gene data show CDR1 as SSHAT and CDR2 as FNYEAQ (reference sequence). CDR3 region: CASSPRTEVTQYF. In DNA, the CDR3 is TGTGCTAGCAGCCCTAGGACTGAAGTGACCCAGTACTTC.

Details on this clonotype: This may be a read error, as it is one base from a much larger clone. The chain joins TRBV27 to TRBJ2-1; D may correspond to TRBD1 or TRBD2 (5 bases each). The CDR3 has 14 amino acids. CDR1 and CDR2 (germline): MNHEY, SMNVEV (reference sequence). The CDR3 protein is CASSRGRVYNEQSF. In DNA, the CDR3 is TGTGCCAGCAGTAGGGGACGGGTCTACAATGAGCAGTCCTTC.

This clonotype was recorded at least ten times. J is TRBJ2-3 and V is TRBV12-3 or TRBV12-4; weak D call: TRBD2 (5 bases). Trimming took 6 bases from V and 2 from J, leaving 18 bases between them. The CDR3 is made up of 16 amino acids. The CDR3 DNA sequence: TGTGCCAGCAGCCCTAGCTTTGCGAGAGCCACAGATACGCAGTATTTT. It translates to CASSPSFARATDTQYF.

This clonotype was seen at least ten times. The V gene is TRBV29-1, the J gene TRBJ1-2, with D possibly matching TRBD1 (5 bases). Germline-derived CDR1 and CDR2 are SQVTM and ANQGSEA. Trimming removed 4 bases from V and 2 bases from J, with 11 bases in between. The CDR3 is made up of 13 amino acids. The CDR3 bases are TGCAGCGTTGGGTCAGGGACGAACTATGGCTACACCTTC. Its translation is CSVGSGTNYGYTF.

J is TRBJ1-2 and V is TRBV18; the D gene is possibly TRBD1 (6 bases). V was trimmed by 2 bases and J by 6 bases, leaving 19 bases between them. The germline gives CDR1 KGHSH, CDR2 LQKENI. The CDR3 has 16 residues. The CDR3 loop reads CASSPGPDRRGDGYTF. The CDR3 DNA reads TGTGCCAGCTCACCAGGACCAGACAGGAGGGGGGATGGCTACACCTTC.